The 6 T cell receptor beta chains below all came from one sample that was sequenced in a study of T cell responses to AZD1222 COVID-19 vaccine. The protocol was immunoSEQ multiplex PCR, while the TCRdb copy is restricted to in-frame clones and leaves out a portion. The table shows 200,000 or so clones, with 90% to 95% occurring only once. This specimen was peripheral blood, taken on day 0 of AZD1222 vaccination. These receptor sequences come from an adult in good health.

Concerning this clone: Different DNA sequences within this sample yield the same CDR3. The CDR3: CASSLQGDQPQHF. The CDR3 DNA reads TGTGCCAGCTCACTTCAGGGGGACCAGCCCCAGCATTTT. The chain joins TRBV18 to TRBJ1-5; the match to TRBD1 covers 7 bases. This CDR3 is 13 amino acids long. Germline assignment: CDR1 KGHSH and CDR2 LQKENI. With 4 bases clipped from V and 7 bases from J, the junction kept 4 bases outside the gene matches.

This clone was seen once. DNA for the CDR3: TGTGCCAGCAGTCCCCCCGGACTAGCGGGAGGGGGACAAGAGACCCAGTACTTC. The encoded protein is CASSPPGLAGGGQETQYF. The V and J genes are TRBV28 and TRBJ2-5; the match to TRBD2 covers 15 bases. Germline assignment: CDR1 MDHEN and CDR2 SYDVKM. The CDR3 runs to 18 residues. V lost 5 bases to trimming and J lost 2 bases; unmatched junction nucleotides: 9.

V is TRBV6-4 and J is TRBJ2-1, with D perhaps assigned TRBD1 or TRBD2 (5 bases each). The CDR3 is made up of 16 amino acids. Germline loops: CDR1 MRHNA, CDR2 SNTAGT. Trimming left V 3 bases short and J 5 bases short, with 17 bases between. In DNA, the CDR3 is TGTGCCAGCAGTGAGGCCCCTGGGAGAGGGGACAATGAGCAGTTCTTC. Translating it yields CASSEAPGRGDNEQFF.

The V gene is TRBV5-5, the J gene TRBJ2-2; 8 bases align to TRBD1. The ends lost 2 bases at V and 6 bases at J; junction bases unmatched: 6. Looked up from germline, CDR1 is SGHKS and CDR2 is YYEKEE (reference sequence). The CDR3 loop spans 15 amino acids. The CDR3 region has the DNA TGTGCCAGCAGCTTCGGGGCAGGGGGCCCCGGGGAGCTGTTTTTT. This gives the protein CASSFGAGGPGELFF.

The J gene is TRBJ1-3, the V gene TRBV28; TRBD1 might be the D (5 bases). V was cut by 3 bases and J by 8 bases, with 17 bases left in between. The CDR3 runs 15 residues. The germline CDR1 and CDR2 sequences are MDHEN and SYDVKM. CDR3 protein: CASSFSQGARDTIYF. The CDR3 DNA sequence: TGTGCCAGCAGTTTTTCGCAGGGCGCGAGGGACACCATATATTTT.

The V gene is TRBV28, the J gene TRBJ1-5; 9 bases agree with TRBD1. Germline-derived CDR1 and CDR2 are MDHEN and SYDVKM. CDR3 length: 15 amino acids. V was clipped by 6 bases and J by 4 bases; unmatched bases: 7. The CDR3 here is CASSKGTGINQPQHF. The CDR3 DNA follows: TGTGCCAGCAGCAAGGGGACAGGGATTAATCAGCCCCAGCATTTT. Looking up the rest from reference TRBV28 and TRBJ1-5 gives the full variable domain: DVKVTQSSRYLVKRTGEKVFLECVQDMDHENMFWYRQDPGLGLRLIYFSYDVKMKEKGDIPEGYSVSREKKERFSLILESASTNQTSMYLCASSKGTGINQPQHFGDGTRLSIL.